A selection of T cell receptor beta chains follows, all from one sample in a study of blood T cell repertoires in COVID-19. The protocol was immunoSEQ multiplex PCR, while the TCRdb copy is restricted to in-frame clones and leaves out a portion. The profile shows 350,000 to 450,000 clones, about 90% of them singletons. The specimen was peripheral blood. The receptors shown here come from a woman aged 60-75 years with COVID-19, enrolled during active disease. Each CDR3 is given with its conserved first and last residue. The D gene is left open where the match is weak. The size field is filled for only some rows; it gives once, few, many or a size class.

cdr3_nt: TGCGCCAGCAGCGGGACAGGGAACCAAGAGACCCAGTACTTC
cdr3_aa: CASSGTGNQETQYF
v_call: TRBV5-1
d_call: TRBD1
clone_size: NA
j_call: TRBJ2-5
cdr3_length: 14

cdr3_nt: TGTGCCAGCTCACCCAGGCGTCCGCCCGAGCAGTTCTTC
cdr3_aa: CASSPRRPPEQFF
v_call: TRBV18
d_call: NA
clone_size: NA
j_call: TRBJ2-1
cdr3_length: 13

cdr3_nt: TGCGCCAGCAGTGAGTTCGGGCCGGGGGGCTTGTATGAGACCCAGTACTTC
cdr3_aa: CASSEFGPGGLYETQYF
v_call: TRBV10-2
d_call: NA
clone_size: NA
j_call: TRBJ2-5
cdr3_length: 17

cdr3_nt: TGTGCCAGCAGCTTGTGGAGAGGCCGAGGTTTAGCGAGAGGGATTACCTACGAGCAGTACTTC
cdr3_aa: CASSLWRGRGLARGITYEQYF
v_call: TRBV13
d_call: NA
clone_size: NA
j_call: TRBJ2-7
cdr3_length: 21

cdr3_nt: TGCGCCAGCAGCTTGGGCGCGGGGTATAGCACAGATACGCAGTATTTT
cdr3_aa: CASSLGAGYSTDTQYF
v_call: TRBV5-1
d_call: NA
clone_size: NA
j_call: TRBJ2-3
cdr3_length: 16

cdr3_nt: TGTGCCAGCGGAGCAACTAATGAAAAACTGTTTTTT
cdr3_aa: CASGATNEKLFF
v_call: TRBV7-9
d_call: NA
clone_size: NA
j_call: TRBJ1-4
cdr3_length: 12

cdr3_nt: TGTGCCAGTAGTATAGATCCGTTGCGGGGTCAGTTCTTC
cdr3_aa: CASSIDPLRGQFF
v_call: TRBV19
d_call: NA
clone_size: NA
j_call: TRBJ2-1
cdr3_length: 13

cdr3_nt: TGTGCCAGCAGGGGGGAACAGGGGGATTGGACCGAGCAGTACTTC
cdr3_aa: CASRGEQGDWTEQYF
v_call: TRBV7-9
d_call: TRBD1
clone_size: NA
j_call: TRBJ2-7
cdr3_length: 15

cdr3_nt: TGTGCCATCAGTACCGACCCCAGGCAGCCCCAGCATTTT
cdr3_aa: CAISTDPRQPQHF
v_call: TRBV10-3
d_call: NA
clone_size: NA
j_call: TRBJ1-5
cdr3_length: 13

cdr3_nt: TGTGCCAGCAGCTTAGATCCGAGTCCTTACAATGAGCAGTTCTTC
cdr3_aa: CASSLDPSPYNEQFF
v_call: TRBV7-8
d_call: NA
clone_size: NA
j_call: TRBJ2-1
cdr3_length: 15

cdr3_nt: TGTGCCAGTAGTACGAAGGACAGGGGCGAGGATCAGCCCCAGCATTTT
cdr3_aa: CASSTKDRGEDQPQHF
v_call: TRBV19
d_call: TRBD1
clone_size: NA
j_call: TRBJ1-5
cdr3_length: 16

cdr3_nt: TGTGCCAGCAGCTTGGAGTGGGCAAACACTGAAGCTTTCTTT
cdr3_aa: CASSLEWANTEAFF
v_call: TRBV5-4
d_call: NA
clone_size: NA
j_call: TRBJ1-1
cdr3_length: 14

cdr3_nt: TGTGCCAGCAGGGATTCAGGGGCTAGCACAGATACGCAGTATTTT
cdr3_aa: CASRDSGASTDTQYF
v_call: TRBV6-5
d_call: NA
clone_size: NA
j_call: TRBJ2-3
cdr3_length: 15

cdr3_nt: TGTGCCGTTTGCCCGACAGGGGGATCCCAGCCCCAGCATTTT
cdr3_aa: CAVCPTGGSQPQHF
v_call: TRBV19
d_call: TRBD1
clone_size: NA
j_call: TRBJ1-5
cdr3_length: 14

cdr3_nt: TGTGCCAGCAGCCCAAGGACTAGCGGGGGGGCCACAGATACGCAGTATTTT
cdr3_aa: CASSPRTSGGATDTQYF
v_call: TRBV7-9
d_call: TRBD2
clone_size: NA
j_call: TRBJ2-3
cdr3_length: 17

cdr3_nt: TGTGCCAGCGCAATTTCAGCCTACGAGCAGTACTTC
cdr3_aa: CASAISAYEQYF
v_call: TRBV7-9
d_call: NA
clone_size: NA
j_call: TRBJ2-7
cdr3_length: 12

cdr3_nt: TGTGCCAGCAGTTACGTATCTTCGGGTTCACCCCTCCACTTT
cdr3_aa: CASSYVSSGSPLHF
v_call: TRBV6-5
d_call: NA
clone_size: NA
j_call: TRBJ1-6
cdr3_length: 14

cdr3_nt: TGTGCCAGCAGCTTAGATAGTAGCCCTCAGGGTAGAGCTTTCTTT
cdr3_aa: CASSLDSSPQGRAFF
v_call: TRBV7-2
d_call: NA
clone_size: NA
j_call: TRBJ1-1
cdr3_length: 15

cdr3_nt: TGCGCCAGCAGCTTGGCCAGGGGGAATACTGAAGCTTTCTTT
cdr3_aa: CASSLARGNTEAFF
v_call: TRBV5-1
d_call: TRBD1
clone_size: NA
j_call: TRBJ1-1
cdr3_length: 14

cdr3_nt: TGCGCCAGCAGCCAAGCCTTTAGCGGGGCCCAAGAGACCCAGTACTTC
cdr3_aa: CASSQAFSGAQETQYF
v_call: TRBV4-1
d_call: TRBD2
clone_size: NA
j_call: TRBJ2-5
cdr3_length: 16

cdr3_nt: TGTGCCAGCAGTTCCCCGATCGGCTCTGGAAACACCATATATTTT
cdr3_aa: CASSSPIGSGNTIYF
v_call: TRBV28
d_call: NA
clone_size: NA
j_call: TRBJ1-3
cdr3_length: 15

cdr3_nt: TGTGCCACCAGGGCACAGTCGAACACTGAAGCTTTCTTT
cdr3_aa: CATRAQSNTEAFF
v_call: TRBV24-1
d_call: NA
clone_size: NA
j_call: TRBJ1-1
cdr3_length: 13

cdr3_nt: TGTGCCAGCAGCCCTACTGTGAACTATGGCTACACCTTC
cdr3_aa: CASSPTVNYGYTF
v_call: TRBV11-1
d_call: NA
clone_size: NA
j_call: TRBJ1-2
cdr3_length: 13

cdr3_nt: TGTGCCACCAGTGACTCAGGCACCGGGGAGCTGTTTTTT
cdr3_aa: CATSDSGTGELFF
v_call: TRBV24-1
d_call: NA
clone_size: NA
j_call: TRBJ2-2
cdr3_length: 13

cdr3_nt: TGTGCCAGCAGCCAGGACACGAGCTCCTACAATGAGCAGTTCTTC
cdr3_aa: CASSQDTSSYNEQFF
v_call: TRBV9
d_call: NA
clone_size: NA
j_call: TRBJ2-1
cdr3_length: 15

cdr3_nt: TGTGCCACCAGCAGACCGGGGGCTGAAGCTTTCTTT
cdr3_aa: CATSRPGAEAFF
v_call: TRBV15
d_call: NA
clone_size: NA
j_call: TRBJ1-1
cdr3_length: 12

cdr3_nt: TGCGCCAGCAGCTTGGGGGGCCCCGGGGCCAACGTCCTGACTTTC
cdr3_aa: CASSLGGPGANVLTF
v_call: TRBV5-1
d_call: NA
clone_size: NA
j_call: TRBJ2-6
cdr3_length: 15

cdr3_nt: TGCGCCAGCAGCCAAGTAAACAGGGGTAACACCGGGGAGCTGTTTTTT
cdr3_aa: CASSQVNRGNTGELFF
v_call: TRBV4-1
d_call: TRBD1
clone_size: NA
j_call: TRBJ2-2
cdr3_length: 16

cdr3_nt: TGCGCCAGCAGCCCGGGACAGGGAGCAGATACGCAGTATTTT
cdr3_aa: CASSPGQGADTQYF
v_call: TRBV5-1
d_call: TRBD1
clone_size: NA
j_call: TRBJ2-3
cdr3_length: 14

cdr3_nt: TGTGCCAGCACAGGGAACTATGGCTACACCTTC
cdr3_aa: CASTGNYGYTF
v_call: TRBV2
d_call: NA
clone_size: NA
j_call: TRBJ1-2
cdr3_length: 11

cdr3_nt: TGTGCCAGCTCACCACGGGCAACCACTGAAGCTTTCTTT
cdr3_aa: CASSPRATTEAFF
v_call: TRBV18
d_call: NA
clone_size: NA
j_call: TRBJ1-1
cdr3_length: 13

cdr3_nt: TGTGCCAGTAAAACCTCCCGGGTCAGGGAACAGCCCCAGCATTTT
cdr3_aa: CASKTSRVREQPQHF
v_call: TRBV19
d_call: NA
clone_size: NA
j_call: TRBJ1-5
cdr3_length: 15

cdr3_nt: TGTGCCAGCAGCCCGAATGAAAAACTGTTTTTT
cdr3_aa: CASSPNEKLFF
v_call: TRBV11-2
d_call: NA
clone_size: NA
j_call: TRBJ1-4
cdr3_length: 11

cdr3_nt: TGTGCCAGCAGCTTACAGTATGAGCAGTTCTTC
cdr3_aa: CASSLQYEQFF
v_call: TRBV5-6
d_call: NA
clone_size: NA
j_call: TRBJ2-1
cdr3_length: 11

cdr3_nt: TGCGCCAGCAGTGAGACCCAAGACAGGGCCCCTAATGAAAAACTGTTTTTT
cdr3_aa: CASSETQDRAPNEKLFF
v_call: TRBV10-1
d_call: TRBD1
clone_size: once
j_call: TRBJ1-4
cdr3_length: 17

cdr3_nt: TGTGCCAGCAGCCTTAGACCCGGACTAGCGACTAATGAGCAGTTCTTC
cdr3_aa: CASSLRPGLATNEQFF
v_call: TRBV4-2
d_call: TRBD2
clone_size: NA
j_call: TRBJ2-1
cdr3_length: 16

cdr3_nt: TGTGCCAGCAGTTACTCGACCGGGACAGGGTGGTTCTTC
cdr3_aa: CASSYSTGTGWFF
v_call: TRBV6-5
d_call: TRBD1
clone_size: NA
j_call: TRBJ2-1
cdr3_length: 13

cdr3_nt: TGTGCCAGCAGCTCGGGACTAGCGGGGGGTCCGGCCGGGGAGCTGTTTTTT
cdr3_aa: CASSSGLAGGPAGELFF
v_call: TRBV7-2
d_call: TRBD2
clone_size: NA
j_call: TRBJ2-2
cdr3_length: 17

cdr3_nt: TGTGCCAGCACCACAGGTTCGAACACCATATATTTT
cdr3_aa: CASTTGSNTIYF
v_call: TRBV2
d_call: NA
clone_size: NA
j_call: TRBJ1-3
cdr3_length: 12